Listed below are T cell receptor beta chains from one sample, sequenced in a study of T cell responses to AZD1222 COVID-19 vaccine. Data came from immunoSEQ multiplex PCR; TCRdb stores just in-frame clones and leaves some out. This table has about 140,000 clones, roughly 90% appearing once. Sequences were derived from peripheral blood, sampled on day 0 of AZD1222 vaccination. Receptor source: an adult in good health. CDR3s include the opening cysteine and the closing phenylalanine or tryptophan. The D gene is left open where the match is weak.

v_call	j_call	d_call	cdr3_length	cdr3_nt	cdr3_aa
TRBV7-9	TRBJ2-7	-	16	TGTGCCAGCAGTCCTACAGAACCAAGACCCCCCTACGAGCAGTACTTC	CASSPTEPRPPYEQYF
TRBV3-1/TRBV3-2	TRBJ1-2	-	15	TGTGCCAGCAGCCAAGTCCGGGGGACGAACTATGGCTACACCTTC	CASSQVRGTNYGYTF
TRBV28	TRBJ2-1	-	13	TGTGCCAGCAGTGGTTCGGGGGACAATGAGCAGTTCTTC	CASSGSGDNEQFF
TRBV6-5	TRBJ1-2	-	13	TGTGCCAGCACCCAGACCGGACCTTATGGCTACACCTTC	CASTQTGPYGYTF
TRBV7-8	TRBJ1-2	TRBD1	13	TGTGCCAGCAGCCCCGGACAGGGCGCTGGCTACACCTTC	CASSPGQGAGYTF
TRBV9	TRBJ1-1	-	14	TGTGCCAGCAGCGTAGGGGGAGTCGACACTGAAGCTTTCTTT	CASSVGGVDTEAFF
TRBV3-1/TRBV3-2	TRBJ2-7	-	14	TGTGCCAGCAGCCAAGACTGGATGTCCTACGAGCAGTACTTC	CASSQDWMSYEQYF
TRBV15	TRBJ1-5	TRBD1	15	TGTGCCACCAGCATAAGGACAGGGCGGGATCAGCCCCAGCATTTT	CATSIRTGRDQPQHF
TRBV5-1	TRBJ2-6	-	13	TGCGCCAGCAGAGATCCTGGGGCCAACGTCCTGACTTTC	CASRDPGANVLTF
TRBV30	TRBJ2-1	TRBD2	14	TGTGCCTGGAGTGGGACTAGCGGGTACAATGAGCAGTTCTTC	CAWSGTSGYNEQFF